Below, one T cell receptor beta chain is given with its context. The antigen it binds to is not known. No base qualities exist here, and no much larger clone lies one base off it. Taken with the paper, the label for time point translates to: baseline before first vaccination. Samples from vaccinated people were obtained from the UK trials COV001 and COV002, which included a single-blind randomized controlled phase 2/3 trial of AZD1222 (ChAdOx1 nCoV-19) in healthy adults. For TCRbeta chain sequencing, PBMC samples from trial participants were taken at day 0 and at day 28 after the second dose. The CDR3 regions of human TCRbeta chains were analyzed by immunosequencing. In the source study's methods: Repertoire TCRs were matched against a reference library of SARS-CoV-2-specific TCRs generated with the MIRA antigen-specificity platform. Breadth meant the fraction of unique TCRs that were SARS-CoV-2-associated, whereas depth meant the fraction of total T cells that were SARS-CoV-2-associated. Each spike-specific TCR was assigned to its reactive spike region and to a CD4 or CD8 class using the MIRA data. Log10-transformed breadth and depth values were compared by one-way ANOVA with Sidak's multiple comparisons tests. Held by TCRdb, this immuneACCESS table contains in-frame sequences only and omits some clones. Under half of the omission traces to an unresolved V gene where checked; the cause of the rest is unknown. The V and J calls and clone size come from that table; D and trimming were worked out from the DNA. This sample lists 96,000 or so clones; 90% were detected once. The ten largest account for about 28% of the sample.

This entry belongs to a study of T cell responses to AZD1222 COVID-19 vaccine (dated by TCRdb to the early 2020s). In the study overall: AZD1222 recipients with second doses at about 4 weeks or about 12 weeks were pooled, because spike-specific TCR depth and breadth did not differ between schedules. TCR sequencing covered about 230 trial participants: about 210 given two doses of AZD1222 and about 26 given two doses of MenACWY control vaccine. Enrollment into the trials was organized by age into subgroups of 18-55, 56-69 and 70-plus years, and those subgroups contained roughly 140, 27 and 60 TCR-sequenced participants, respectively.

Taken from cysteine to phenylalanine, the CDR3 has 14 residues. The entry retains the CDR3 DNA only, 42 bases that are in frame from base 1. The germline V gene sets CDR1 to SGHAT and CDR2 to FQNNGV. At the junction V is shortened by 1 base and J by 5 bases; bases outside the gene matches: 4. Study-wide findings and limitations: CD4 TCRs associated with the vaccine covered the entire spike protein, and the dominant responses were in regions 160-218 and 743-854. After two AZD1222 doses, spike-specific TCR breadth and depth were significantly higher than at day 0 and than in MenACWY recipients. Conclusions about previously exposed vaccinees are limited, since just five to seven AZD1222 recipients were seropositive for SARS-CoV-2 at baseline. Because no day 14 peak-response samples were available, repertoires were characterized only after the peak T cell response. Epitopes outside the regions mutated in the B.1.351 and B.1.1.7 variants were reportedly recognized by nearly half of the unique spike-specific TCRs. The 56-69-year group was small, and its depth increase did not reach significance, likely because of low power. Most participants were white British and females outnumbered males, and the authors suggested that clonal diversity may have been underestimated.

This sequence uses TRBV11-2 and TRBJ2-7, and 8 junction bases match TRBD1. Sequenced here: peripheral blood, sampled on day 0 of AZD1222 vaccination. The sequence was collected from an adult in good health. Here the CDR3 is given as CASSLGTGPHEQYF. The sequence in DNA is TGTGCCAGCAGCTTAGGGACAGGGCCCCACGAGCAGTACTTC.